The 10 T cell receptor beta chains in this list originate from one sample, sequenced in a study of OX40 agonist ivuxolimab in advanced cancers. Here immunoSEQ multiplex PCR was the method, and the copy in TCRdb shows in-frame clones only, minus some. The sample consists of 95,000 to 100,000 clones, just under 85% of them appearing once. The material was CD4+ or CD8+ T cells sorted from blood, obtained in a trial of the OX40 agonist ivuxolimab. Receptor source: an adult with an advanced solid tumor such as melanoma, head and neck, liver or kidney cancer.

The count of this clone is one. V and J are TRBV7-2 and TRBJ2-5; 7 bases align to TRBD1. Germline CDR1 and CDR2: SGHTA and FQGNSA. This CDR3 has 14 amino acids. The trim removed 4 bases at V and 4 bases at J, leaving 6 bases unmatched. The CDR3 here is CASSSRQGSETQYF. DNA for the CDR3: TGTGCCAGCAGCTCGAGACAGGGTTCAGAGACCCAGTACTTC.

The rearrangement links TRBV7-9 to TRBJ1-2, with D possibly being TRBD1 (6 bases). The germline CDR1 and CDR2 sequences are SEHNR and FQNEAQ (reference sequence). The CDR3 runs 15 residues. The V end lost 2 bases, the J end lost 6 bases, and 16 bases lay between the germline ends. The CDR3 sequence: CASSLSVGGVDGYTF. The DNA for the CDR3 is TGTGCCAGCAGCTTATCGGTAGGGGGAGTGGATGGCTACACCTTC.

This clone is a singleton in its sample. The rearrangement uses TRBV7-7 and TRBJ2-5; 8 nucleotides agree with TRBD1. CDR1 and CDR2 (germline): SSHAT, FNYEAQ (reference sequence). The CDR3 runs 14 residues. The V and J ends lost 4 bases and 5 bases, in that order; junction bases with no gene match: 6. CDR3 in DNA: TGTGCCAGCAGCTCAGACAGGGGAGTGGAGACCCAGTACTTC. This codes for CASSSDRGVETQYF.

The chain recombines TRBV5-1 with TRBJ2-5; a possible D gene is TRBD2 (5 bases). CDR3 length equals 14 residues. Looked up from germline, CDR1 is SGHRS and CDR2 is YFSETQ. Between the trimmed V and J ends, which lost 0 bases and 5 bases, there was a span of 11 bases. CDR3 sequence (DNA): TGCGCCAGCAGCTTGGTAGCGCCGAGGGAGACCCAGTACTTC. Its translation is CASSLVAPRETQYF. The variable domain in full, with the rest retrieved from reference TRBV5-1 and TRBJ2-5, is KAGVTQTPRYLIKTRGQQVTLSCSPISGHRSVSWYQQTPGQGLQFLFEYFSETQRNKGNFPGRFSGRQFSNSRSEMNVSTLELGDSALYLCASSLVAPRETQYFGPGTRLLVL.

V usage is TRBV29-1 and J usage is TRBJ2-5; D gene ambiguous. V lost 3 bases, J lost 0 bases, and 5 bases lay in between. CDR3 length equals 12 residues. Germline V lookup: CDR1 SQVTM, CDR2 ANQGSEA. CDR3 DNA: TGCAGCGTTGATGGGTACCAAGAGACCCAGTACTTC. It specifies CSVDGYQETQYF.

This chain connects TRBV28 to TRBJ1-1; D ambiguous. Trimming removed 1 base from V and 2 bases from J, with 14 bases in between. CDR1 is MDHEN and CDR2 is SYDVKM in the germline V gene. The CDR3 loop spans 16 amino acids. The CDR3 nucleotides read TGTGCCAGCAGTTTATTGGGTGTGAGAAGTAACACTGAAGCTTTCTTT. It yields the protein CASSLLGVRSNTEAFF.

Here the CDR3 DNA reads TGTGCCAGCAGTTACGGGCGGGGGAGCACCGGGGAGCTGTTTTTT. Amino acid sequence: CASSYGRGSTGELFF. V usage is TRBV6-5 and J usage is TRBJ2-2; 7 bases line up with TRBD2. V lost 2 bases, J lost 4 bases, and 4 bases stayed unmatched. The germline gives CDR1 MNHEY, CDR2 SVGAGI. The CDR3 is made up of 15 amino acids.

This clone was recorded only once. V usage is TRBV10-1 and J usage is TRBJ2-7, with D hard to call. This CDR3 spans 11 amino acids. Looked up from germline, CDR1 is WNHNN and CDR2 is SYGVQD (reference sequence). V lost 3 bases and J lost 7, with 7 bases in between. The CDR3 sequence is CASSDGPEQYF. DNA for the CDR3: TGCGCCAGCAGTGACGGCCCAGAGCAGTACTTC.

This chain uses TRBV4-3 with TRBJ1-3; D ambiguous. The germline V and J ends were trimmed by 1 base and 0 bases, with 7 bases remaining between them. Germline CDR1 is LGHNA and CDR2 is YSLEER. CDR3 length: 15 residues. CDR3 sequence: CASSQAPASGNTIYF. The CDR3, as DNA: TGCGCCAGCAGCCAAGCGCCAGCCTCTGGAAACACCATATATTTT.

This chain connects TRBV27 to TRBJ2-5; 9 bases match TRBD2. The V gene's germline CDR1 is MNHEY and CDR2 SMNVEV (reference sequence). V lost 2 bases, J lost 4 bases, and 2 bases stayed unmatched. The CDR3 runs to 14 residues. DNA for the CDR3: TGTGCCAGCAGTTTACGGGGACTAGCAGAGACCCAGTACTTC. It translates to CASSLRGLAETQYF.